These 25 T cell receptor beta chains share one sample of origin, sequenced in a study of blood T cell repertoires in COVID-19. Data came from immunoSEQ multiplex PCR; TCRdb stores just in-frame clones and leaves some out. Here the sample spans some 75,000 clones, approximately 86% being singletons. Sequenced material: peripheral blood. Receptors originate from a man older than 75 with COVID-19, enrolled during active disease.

CDR3: CASTIGGLAGVNEQFF. The CDR3 nucleotides are TGCGCCAGCACTATTGGCGGGCTAGCGGGGGTCAATGAGCAGTTCTTC. This rearrangement joins TRBV5-1 to TRBJ2-1; TRBD2 matches 10 bases. Germline V CDR1 and CDR2: SGHRS, YFSETQ. The CDR3 extends over 16 amino acids. The junction had 12 bases not matched to a gene; V was cut back by 6 bases and J by 6 bases.

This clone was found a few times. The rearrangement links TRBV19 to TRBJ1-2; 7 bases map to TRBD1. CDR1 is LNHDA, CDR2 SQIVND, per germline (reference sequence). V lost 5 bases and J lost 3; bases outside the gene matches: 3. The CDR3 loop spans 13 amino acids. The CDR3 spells CASSWTGDYGYTF. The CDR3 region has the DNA TGTGCCAGTAGTTGGACAGGCGACTATGGCTACACCTTC.

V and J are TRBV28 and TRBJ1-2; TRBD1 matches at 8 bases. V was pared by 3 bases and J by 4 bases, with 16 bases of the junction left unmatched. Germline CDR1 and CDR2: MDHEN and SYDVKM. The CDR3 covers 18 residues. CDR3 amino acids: CASSFLLRQGARSYGYTF. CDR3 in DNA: TGTGCCAGCAGTTTCCTTCTGCGGCAGGGGGCGCGTAGCTATGGCTACACCTTC.

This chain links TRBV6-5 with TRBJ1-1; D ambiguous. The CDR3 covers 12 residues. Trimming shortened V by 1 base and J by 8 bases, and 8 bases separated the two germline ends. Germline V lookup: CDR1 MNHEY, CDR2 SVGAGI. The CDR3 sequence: CASSYYGSEAFF. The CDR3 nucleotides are TGTGCCAGCAGTTACTACGGGTCCGAAGCTTTCTTT.

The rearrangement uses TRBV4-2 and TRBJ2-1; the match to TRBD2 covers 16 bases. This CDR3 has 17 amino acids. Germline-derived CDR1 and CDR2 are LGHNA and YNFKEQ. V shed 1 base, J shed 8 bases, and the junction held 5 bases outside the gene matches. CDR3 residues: CASSQAGLAGGYDEQFF. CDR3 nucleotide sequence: TGTGCCAGCAGCCAAGCGGGACTAGCGGGGGGGTACGATGAGCAGTTCTTC.

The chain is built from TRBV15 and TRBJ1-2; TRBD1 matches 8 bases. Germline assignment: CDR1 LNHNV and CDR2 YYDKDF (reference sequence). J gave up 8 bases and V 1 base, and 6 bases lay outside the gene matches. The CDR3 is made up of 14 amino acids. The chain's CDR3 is CATSRGQGLRGYTF. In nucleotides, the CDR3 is TGTGCCACCAGCAGAGGACAGGGGTTAAGGGGCTACACCTTC.

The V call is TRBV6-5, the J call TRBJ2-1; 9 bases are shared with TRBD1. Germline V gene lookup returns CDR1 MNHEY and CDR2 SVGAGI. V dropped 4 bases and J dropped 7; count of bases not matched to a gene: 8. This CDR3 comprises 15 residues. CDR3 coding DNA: TGTGCCAGCAGTTCGGCGGGACAGGGTAAAAATGAGCAGTTCTTC. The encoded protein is CASSSAGQGKNEQFF.

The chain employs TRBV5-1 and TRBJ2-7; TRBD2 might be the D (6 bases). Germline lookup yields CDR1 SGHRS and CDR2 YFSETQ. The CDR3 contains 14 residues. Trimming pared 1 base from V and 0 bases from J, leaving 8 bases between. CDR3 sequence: CASSLSGGSYEQYF. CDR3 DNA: TGCGCCAGCAGCTTGTCCGGGGGCTCCTACGAGCAGTACTTC.

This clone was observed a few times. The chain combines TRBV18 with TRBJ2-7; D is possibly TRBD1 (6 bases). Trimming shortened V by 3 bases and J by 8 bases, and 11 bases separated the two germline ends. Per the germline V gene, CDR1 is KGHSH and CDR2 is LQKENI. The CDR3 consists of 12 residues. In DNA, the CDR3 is TGTGCCAGCTCACCCCCAGGACAGAAGCAGTACTTC. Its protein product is CASSPPGQKQYF.

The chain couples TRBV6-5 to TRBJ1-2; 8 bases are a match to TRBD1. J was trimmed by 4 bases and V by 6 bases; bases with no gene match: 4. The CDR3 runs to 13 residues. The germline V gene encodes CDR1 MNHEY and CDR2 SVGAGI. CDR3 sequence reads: CASSGDRSYGYTF. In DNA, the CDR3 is TGTGCCAGCAGCGGGGACAGGAGCTATGGCTACACCTTC.

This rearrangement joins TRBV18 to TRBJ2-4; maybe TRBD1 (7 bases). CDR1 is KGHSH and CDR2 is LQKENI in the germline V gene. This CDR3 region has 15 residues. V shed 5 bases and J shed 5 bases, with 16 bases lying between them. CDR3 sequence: CASSAGQNPENIQYF. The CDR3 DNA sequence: TGTGCCAGCTCAGCGGGACAGAACCCCGAAAACATTCAGTACTTC.

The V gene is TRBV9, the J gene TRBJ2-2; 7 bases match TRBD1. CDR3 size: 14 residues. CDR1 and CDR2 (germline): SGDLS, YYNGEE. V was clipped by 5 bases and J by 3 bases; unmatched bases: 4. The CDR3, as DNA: TGTGCCAGCAGGAGGGGGCCCGACACCGGGGAGCTGTTTTTT. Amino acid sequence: CASRRGPDTGELFF.

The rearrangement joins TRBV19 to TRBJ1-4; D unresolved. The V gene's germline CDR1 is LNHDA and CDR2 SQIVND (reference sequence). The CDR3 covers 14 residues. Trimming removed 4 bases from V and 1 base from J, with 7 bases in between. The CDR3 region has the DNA TGTGCCAGTAGTAAACGGGGAACTAATGAAAAACTGTTTTTT. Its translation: CASSKRGTNEKLFF.

The CDR3 spells CASSIASGSTDTQYF. CDR3 bases: TGTGCCAGTAGTATCGCTAGCGGGAGCACAGATACGCAGTATTTT. The rearrangement joins TRBV19 to TRBJ2-3, with 8 bases aligning to TRBD2. J lost 0 bases, V lost 3 bases, and 2 bases had no gene match. The CDR3 contains 15 residues. Per the germline V gene, CDR1 is LNHDA and CDR2 is SQIVND (reference sequence).

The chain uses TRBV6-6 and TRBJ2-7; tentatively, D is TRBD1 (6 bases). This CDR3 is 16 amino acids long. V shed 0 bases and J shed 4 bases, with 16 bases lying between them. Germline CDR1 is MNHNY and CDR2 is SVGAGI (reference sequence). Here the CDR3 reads CASSYSIRDNSYEQYF. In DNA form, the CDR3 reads TGTGCCAGCAGTTACTCGATCCGGGACAACTCTTACGAGCAGTACTTC.

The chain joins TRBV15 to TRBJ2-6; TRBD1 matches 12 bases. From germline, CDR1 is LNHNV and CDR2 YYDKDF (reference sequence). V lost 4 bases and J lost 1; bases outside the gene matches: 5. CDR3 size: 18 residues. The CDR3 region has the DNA TGTGCCACCAGCACCCGGGACAGGGGGCTATCTGGGGCCAACGTCCTGACTTTC. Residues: CATSTRDRGLSGANVLTF.

The CDR3 spells CASSPFPGQGTNEQYF. The DNA of the CDR3 is TGCGCCAGCAGCCCATTTCCGGGACAGGGGACCAACGAGCAGTACTTC. This rearrangement joins TRBV5-1 to TRBJ2-7; 10 bases agree with TRBD1. This CDR3 has 16 amino acids. Germline-derived CDR1 and CDR2 are SGHRS and YFSETQ. Trimming took 4 bases from V and 5 from J; bases not matched to a gene: 12.

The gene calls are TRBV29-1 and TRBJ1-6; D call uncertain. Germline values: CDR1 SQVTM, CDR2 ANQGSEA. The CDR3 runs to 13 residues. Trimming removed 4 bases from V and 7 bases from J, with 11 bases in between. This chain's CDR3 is CSVAEGRNSPLHF. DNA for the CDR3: TGCAGCGTTGCGGAGGGCCGGAATTCACCCCTCCACTTT.

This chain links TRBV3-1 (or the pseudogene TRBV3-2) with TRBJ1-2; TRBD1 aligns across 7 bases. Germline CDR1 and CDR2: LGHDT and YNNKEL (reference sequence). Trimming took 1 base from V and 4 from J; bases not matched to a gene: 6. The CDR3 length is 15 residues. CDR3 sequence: CASSQVGQVLYGYTF. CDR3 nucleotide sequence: TGTGCCAGCAGCCAAGTCGGACAGGTACTCTATGGCTACACCTTC.

In DNA, the CDR3 is TGTGCCAGTAGTATTCGGACAGGCTACCAAGAGACCCAGTACTTC. It codes for CASSIRTGYQETQYF. This chain joins TRBV19 and TRBJ2-5, with 7 bases that match TRBD1. V was pared by 3 bases and J by 0 bases, with 4 bases of the junction left unmatched. Germline V gene data show CDR1 as LNHDA and CDR2 as SQIVND (reference sequence). The CDR3 spans 15 residues.

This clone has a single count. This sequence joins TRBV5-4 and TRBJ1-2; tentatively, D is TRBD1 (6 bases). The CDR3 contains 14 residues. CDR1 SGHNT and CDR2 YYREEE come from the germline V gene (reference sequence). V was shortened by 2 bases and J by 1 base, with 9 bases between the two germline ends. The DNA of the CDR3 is TGTGCCAGCAGCTTTGGGGGCGATAACTATGGCTACACCTTC. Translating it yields CASSFGGDNYGYTF.

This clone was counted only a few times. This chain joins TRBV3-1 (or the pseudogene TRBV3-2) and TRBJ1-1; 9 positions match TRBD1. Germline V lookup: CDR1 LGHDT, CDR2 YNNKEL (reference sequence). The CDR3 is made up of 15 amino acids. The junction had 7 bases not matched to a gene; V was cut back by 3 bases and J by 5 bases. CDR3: CASSQGGQGKTEAFF. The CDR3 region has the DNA TGTGCCAGCAGCCAGGGGGGACAGGGAAAGACTGAAGCTTTCTTT.

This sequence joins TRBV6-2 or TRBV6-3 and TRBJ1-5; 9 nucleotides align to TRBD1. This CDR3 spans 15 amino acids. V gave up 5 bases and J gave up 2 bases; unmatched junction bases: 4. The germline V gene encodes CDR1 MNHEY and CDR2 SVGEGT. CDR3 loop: CASSTRQGGNQPQHF. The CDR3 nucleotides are TGTGCCAGCAGTACCCGACAGGGGGGCAATCAGCCCCAGCATTTT.

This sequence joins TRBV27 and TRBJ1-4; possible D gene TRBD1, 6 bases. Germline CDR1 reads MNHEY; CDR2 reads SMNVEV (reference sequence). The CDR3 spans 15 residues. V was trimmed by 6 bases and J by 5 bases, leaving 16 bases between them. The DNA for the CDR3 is TGTGCCAGCAGGGCTGGGTGGCAGGGGAATGAAAAACTGTTTTTT. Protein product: CASRAGWQGNEKLFF.

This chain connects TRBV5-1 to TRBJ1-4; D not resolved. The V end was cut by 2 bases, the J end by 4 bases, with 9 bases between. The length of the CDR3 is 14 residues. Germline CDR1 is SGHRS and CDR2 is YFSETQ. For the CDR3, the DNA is TGCGCCAGCAGCTTTGCGGAAATTAATGAAAAACTGTTTTTT. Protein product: CASSFAEINEKLFF.